A selection of T cell receptor beta chains follows, all from one sample in a study of blood T cell repertoires in COVID-19. Sequencing was performed with immunoSEQ multiplex PCR; in TCRdb, only in-frame clones are kept and a portion is missing. Counted here are around 260,000 clones, 83% occurring once; the ten biggest clones make up roughly 10%. The sequenced sample was peripheral blood. These receptors were taken from a woman in her fifties or sixties who had recovered from COVID-19. Both conserved end residues are part of each CDR3. The D gene is left open where the match is weak. Expanded clones get a size class; other rows say once, few or many, or leave the size out.

J gene: TRBJ1-2; V gene: TRBV5-1; clone size: -; D gene: TRBD1; CDR3 protein: CASSPSIWQGAYGYTF; CDR3 DNA: TGCGCCAGCAGCCCCTCGATATGGCAGGGGGCCTATGGCTACACCTTC
J gene: TRBJ2-2; V gene: TRBV5-1; clone size: -; D gene: TRBD1; CDR3 protein: CASSTRTGGVSGELFF; CDR3 DNA: TGCGCCAGCAGCACCCGGACAGGGGGAGTCTCAGGGGAGCTGTTTTTT
J gene: TRBJ2-3; V gene: TRBV25-1; clone size: few; D gene: TRBD2; CDR3 protein: CASSEFPPGGDTQYF; CDR3 DNA: TGTGCCAGCAGTGAATTCCCCCCGGGAGGAGATACGCAGTATTTT
J gene: TRBJ2-3; V gene: TRBV5-1; clone size: -; D gene: TRBD2; CDR3 protein: CASSAGGTLDTQYF; CDR3 DNA: TGCGCCAGCAGCGCCGGGGGGACCCTAGATACGCAGTATTTT
J gene: TRBJ2-7; V gene: TRBV28; clone size: -; D gene: -; CDR3 protein: CASSLTATGFHEQYF; CDR3 DNA: TGTGCCAGCAGTCTGACAGCGACTGGCTTTCACGAGCAGTACTTC
J gene: TRBJ2-1; V gene: TRBV9; clone size: -; D gene: TRBD2; CDR3 protein: CASSVVASGSGYNEQFF; CDR3 DNA: TGTGCCAGCAGCGTAGTGGCTAGCGGGAGTGGGTACAATGAGCAGTTCTTC
J gene: TRBJ1-4; V gene: TRBV28; clone size: -; D gene: -; CDR3 protein: CASSPPSGGNEKLFF; CDR3 DNA: TGTGCCAGCAGTCCCCCCTCAGGAGGAAATGAAAAACTGTTTTTT
J gene: TRBJ2-7; V gene: TRBV11-3; clone size: -; D gene: -; CDR3 protein: CASSLEFGGVGEQYF; CDR3 DNA: TGTGCCAGCAGCTTAGAATTCGGGGGAGTCGGGGAGCAGTACTTC
J gene: TRBJ2-3; V gene: TRBV5-1; clone size: -; D gene: TRBD2; CDR3 protein: CASSLDGRGGRSDTQYF; CDR3 DNA: TGCGCCAGCAGCTTGGACGGGCGGGGGGGCCGGTCAGATACGCAGTATTTT
J gene: TRBJ2-7; V gene: TRBV29-1; clone size: -; D gene: TRBD1; CDR3 protein: CSVEDGTGGPSEQYF; CDR3 DNA: TGCAGCGTTGAAGATGGGACAGGGGGCCCCTCCGAGCAGTACTTC
J gene: TRBJ2-1; V gene: TRBV9; clone size: once; D gene: -; CDR3 protein: CASSFQSQGASSNEQFF; CDR3 DNA: TGTGCCAGCAGCTTCCAATCTCAGGGCGCCAGTTCCAATGAGCAGTTCTTC
J gene: TRBJ2-6; V gene: TRBV7-3; clone size: -; D gene: -; CDR3 protein: CASSFYTSGANVLTF; CDR3 DNA: TGTGCCAGCAGCTTTTACACCTCTGGGGCCAACGTCCTGACTTTC